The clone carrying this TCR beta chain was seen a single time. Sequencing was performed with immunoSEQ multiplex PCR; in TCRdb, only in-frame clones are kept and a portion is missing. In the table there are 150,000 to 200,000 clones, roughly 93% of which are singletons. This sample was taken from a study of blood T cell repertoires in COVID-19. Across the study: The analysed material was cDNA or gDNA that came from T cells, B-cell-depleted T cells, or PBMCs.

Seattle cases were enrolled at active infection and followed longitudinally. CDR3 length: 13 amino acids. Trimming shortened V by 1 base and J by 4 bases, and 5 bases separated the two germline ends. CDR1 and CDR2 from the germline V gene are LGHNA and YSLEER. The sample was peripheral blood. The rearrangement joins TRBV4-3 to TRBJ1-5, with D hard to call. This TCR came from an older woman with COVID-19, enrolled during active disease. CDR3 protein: CASSQGLNQPQHF. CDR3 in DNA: TGCGCCAGCAGCCAAGGTTTAAATCAGCCCCAGCATTTT.